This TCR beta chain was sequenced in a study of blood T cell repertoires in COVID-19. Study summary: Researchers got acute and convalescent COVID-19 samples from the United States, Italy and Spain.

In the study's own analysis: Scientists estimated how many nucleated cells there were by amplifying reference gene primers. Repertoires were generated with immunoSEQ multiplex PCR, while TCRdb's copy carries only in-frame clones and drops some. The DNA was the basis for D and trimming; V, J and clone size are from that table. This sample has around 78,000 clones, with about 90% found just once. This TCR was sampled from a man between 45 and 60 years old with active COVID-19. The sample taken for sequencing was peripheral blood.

The CDR3 protein is CATSRDIQDTQYF. For the CDR3, the DNA is TGTGCCACCAGCAGAGATATTCAGGATACGCAGTATTTT. The chain combines TRBV15 with TRBJ2-3; D ambiguous. Germline V gene lookup returns CDR1 LNHNV and CDR2 YYDKDF (reference sequence). The V and J ends lost 0 bases and 6 bases respectively, with 7 bases between them. The CDR3 is 13 residues long.